Below are 10 T cell receptor beta chains sequenced from a single sample in a study of PD-1 blockade in classical Hodgkin lymphoma. Libraries were prepared by immunoSEQ multiplex PCR; TCRdb keeps only in-frame clonotypes and omits some of them. The sample has about 58,000 clones; approximately 90% are singletons. Every single patient, without exception, relapsed after autologous stem cell transplantation, and brentuximab vedotin exposure varied. The sequencing used peripheral blood mononuclear cells (PBMCs), collected before the second cycle of nivolumab. The receptors were gathered from a human donor with classical Hodgkin lymphoma.

The V call is TRBV6-1, the J call TRBJ2-7; D possibly corresponds to TRBD2 (6 bases). Germline lookup yields CDR1 MNHNS and CDR2 SASEGT. This CDR3 comprises 13 residues. V was shortened by 6 bases and J by 1 base, with 10 bases between the two germline ends. In nucleotides, the CDR3 is TGTGCCAGCAGCGCTAGCGTTTCCTACGAGCAGTACTTC. Amino acid sequence: CASSASVSYEQYF.

J is TRBJ2-3 and V is TRBV5-1; D might be TRBD2 (6 bases). Trimming pared 4 bases from V and 1 base from J, leaving 10 bases between. Germline CDR1 reads SGHRS; CDR2 reads YFSETQ. The CDR3 contains 14 residues. The CDR3 region has the DNA TGCGCCAGCAGCCCCTTAGCGGGCACAGATACGCAGTATTTT. Its translation is CASSPLAGTDTQYF.

The chain couples TRBV6-5 to TRBJ2-7; possibly TRBD1 or TRBD2 for D (7 bases each). The V gene's germline CDR1 is MNHEY and CDR2 SVGAGI. This CDR3 contains 15 residues. V was pared by 0 bases and J by 4 bases, with 13 bases between. CDR3 nucleotide sequence: TGTGCCAGCAGTTACTCGCAGGGGGGGGGATACGAGCAGTACTTC. This sequence encodes CASSYSQGGGYEQYF.

This clone was observed a handful of times. The V and J genes are TRBV7-9 and TRBJ1-2; perhaps TRBD1 as D (6 bases). This CDR3 is built from 14 residues. Trimming removed 1 base from V and 2 bases from J, with 8 bases in between. CDR1 and CDR2 from the germline V gene are SEHNR and FQNEAQ (reference sequence). The CDR3, as DNA: TGTGCCAGCAGCTTAGTGCAGGGGAACTATGGCTACACCTTC. Protein: CASSLVQGNYGYTF.

This chain joins TRBV5-1 and TRBJ1-1; 10 positions agree with TRBD1. V was pared by 0 bases and J by 5 bases, with 4 bases of the junction left unmatched. This CDR3 region has 15 residues. Germline CDR1 is SGHRS and CDR2 is YFSETQ. Here the CDR3 reads CASSLEGTGVTEAFF. CDR3 sequence (DNA): TGCGCCAGCAGCTTGGAGGGGACAGGGGTTACTGAAGCTTTCTTT.

In this sample, this clone turned up a few times. The chain joins TRBV18 to TRBJ1-2; D not resolved. Germline V gives CDR1 KGHSH, CDR2 LQKENI. V lost 4 bases and J 0 bases, leaving 12 bases between the germline ends. The CDR3 extends over 15 amino acids. The CDR3 is CASSRDIEANYGYTF. The CDR3 DNA reads as TGTGCCAGCTCACGAGATATAGAAGCTAACTATGGCTACACCTTC.

The rearrangement joins TRBV27 to TRBJ2-1; D unresolved. The CDR3 contains 15 residues. Per the germline V gene, CDR1 is MNHEY and CDR2 is SMNVEV (reference sequence). V was clipped by 3 bases and J by 6 bases, with 15 bases between them. CDR3 protein: CASSLSRPPINEQFF. The CDR3 DNA is TGTGCCAGCAGTTTGAGCAGACCCCCGATCAATGAGCAGTTCTTC.

V is TRBV5-8 and J is TRBJ2-7; 8 nucleotides line up with TRBD1. The CDR3 loop spans 14 amino acids. After removal of 4 bases from V and 3 bases from J, the junction contained 6 bases not matched to a gene. Germline lookup yields CDR1 SGHTS and CDR2 YDEGEE. The CDR3 DNA follows: TGTGCCAGCAGCATTGACAGGGGAAACTACGAGCAGTACTTC. It yields the protein CASSIDRGNYEQYF.

This chain connects TRBV2 to TRBJ2-1, with D maybe TRBD1 (5 bases). Germline loops: CDR1 SNHLY, CDR2 FYNNEI. The V gene lost 6 bases and the J gene lost 2 bases, with 20 bases spanning the gap. The CDR3 is 17 residues long. DNA for the CDR3: TGTGCCAGCAGATGGGGCCCCGGTAACCTTCCCTACAATGAGCAGTTCTTC. Translated, it gives CASRWGPGNLPYNEQFF.

This chain uses TRBV5-1 with TRBJ2-2; 9 nucleotides line up with TRBD2. CDR3 length equals 17 residues. V lost 1 base, J lost 2 bases, and 6 bases stayed unmatched. The germline gives CDR1 SGHRS, CDR2 YFSETQ. The CDR3 DNA reads as TGCGCCAGCAGCTTGATGAGCGGGGGGTCCAACACCGGGGAGCTGTTTTTT. Protein sequence: CASSLMSGGSNTGELFF.